Here is one T cell receptor (beta chain) with its context. TCRdb's copy holds only in-frame clones and misses some; the assay was immunoSEQ multiplex PCR. The table has roughly 180,000 clones, around 79% seen once; the top ten hold 8.1%. Patients at the Seattle site were enrolled during active infection and followed longitudinally. Germline V gene sequence: CDR1 SGHRS, CDR2 YFSETQ. With V trimmed by 0 bases and J by 5 bases, 6 bases remained unmatched. The CDR3 sequence is 15 residues long. The data derive from a study of blood T cell repertoires in COVID-19. On the study more broadly: T cells, B-cell-depleted T cells, or PBMCs provided the cDNA or gDNA that served as material.

The clonotype comes from a woman in her sixties or seventies with COVID-19, enrolled during active disease. Sequenced: peripheral blood. The rearrangement uses TRBV5-1 and TRBJ2-7; 9 bases align to TRBD1. CDR3 bases: TGCGCCAGCAGCTTGGGGGACAGGGATGCCGACGAGCAGTACTTC. Protein: CASSLGDRDADEQYF.